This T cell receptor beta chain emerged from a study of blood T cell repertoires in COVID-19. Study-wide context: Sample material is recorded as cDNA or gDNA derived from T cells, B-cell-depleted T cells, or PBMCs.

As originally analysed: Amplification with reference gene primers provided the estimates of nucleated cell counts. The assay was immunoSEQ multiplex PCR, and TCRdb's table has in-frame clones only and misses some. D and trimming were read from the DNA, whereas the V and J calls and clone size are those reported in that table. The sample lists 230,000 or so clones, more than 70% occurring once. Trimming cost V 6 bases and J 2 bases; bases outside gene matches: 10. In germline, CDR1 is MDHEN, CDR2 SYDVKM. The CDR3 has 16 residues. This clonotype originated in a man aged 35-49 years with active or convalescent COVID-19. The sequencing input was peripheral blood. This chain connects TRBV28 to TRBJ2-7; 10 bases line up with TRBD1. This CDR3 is CASSLPGTGAPYEQYF. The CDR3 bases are TGTGCCAGCAGCCTACCAGGGACAGGGGCACCCTACGAGCAGTACTTC.